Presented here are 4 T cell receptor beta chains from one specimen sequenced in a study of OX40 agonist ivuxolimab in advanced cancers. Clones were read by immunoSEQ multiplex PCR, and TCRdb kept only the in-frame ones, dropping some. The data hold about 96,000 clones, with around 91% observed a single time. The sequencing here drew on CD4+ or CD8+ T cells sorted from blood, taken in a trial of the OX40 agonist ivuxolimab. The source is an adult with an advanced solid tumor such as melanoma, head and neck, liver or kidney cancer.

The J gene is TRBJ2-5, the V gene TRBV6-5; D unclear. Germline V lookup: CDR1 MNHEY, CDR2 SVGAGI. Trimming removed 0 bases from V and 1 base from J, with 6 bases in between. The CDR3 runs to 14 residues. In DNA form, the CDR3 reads TGTGCCAGCAGTTACTCGCGCAGCCAAGAGACCCAGTACTTC. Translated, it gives CASSYSRSQETQYF.

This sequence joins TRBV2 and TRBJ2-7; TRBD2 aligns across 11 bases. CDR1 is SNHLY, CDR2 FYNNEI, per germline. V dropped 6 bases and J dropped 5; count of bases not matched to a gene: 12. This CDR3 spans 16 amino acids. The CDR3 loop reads CASRGTSGRPSHEQYF. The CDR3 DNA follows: TGTGCCAGCAGGGGGACTAGCGGCAGACCTTCTCACGAGCAGTACTTC.

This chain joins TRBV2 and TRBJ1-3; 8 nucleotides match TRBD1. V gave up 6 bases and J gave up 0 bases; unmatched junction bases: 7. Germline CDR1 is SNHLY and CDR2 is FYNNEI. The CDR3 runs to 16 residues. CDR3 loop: CASSLQGDSSGNTIYF. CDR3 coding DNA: TGTGCCAGCAGCCTACAGGGGGATAGCTCTGGAAACACCATATATTTT.

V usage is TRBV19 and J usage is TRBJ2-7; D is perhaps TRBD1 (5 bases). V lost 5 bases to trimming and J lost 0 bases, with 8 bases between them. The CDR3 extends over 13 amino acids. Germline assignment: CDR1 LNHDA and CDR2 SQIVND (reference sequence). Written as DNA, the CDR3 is TGTGCCAGTAGTCCGGACAACTCCTACGAGCAGTACTTC. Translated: CASSPDNSYEQYF.